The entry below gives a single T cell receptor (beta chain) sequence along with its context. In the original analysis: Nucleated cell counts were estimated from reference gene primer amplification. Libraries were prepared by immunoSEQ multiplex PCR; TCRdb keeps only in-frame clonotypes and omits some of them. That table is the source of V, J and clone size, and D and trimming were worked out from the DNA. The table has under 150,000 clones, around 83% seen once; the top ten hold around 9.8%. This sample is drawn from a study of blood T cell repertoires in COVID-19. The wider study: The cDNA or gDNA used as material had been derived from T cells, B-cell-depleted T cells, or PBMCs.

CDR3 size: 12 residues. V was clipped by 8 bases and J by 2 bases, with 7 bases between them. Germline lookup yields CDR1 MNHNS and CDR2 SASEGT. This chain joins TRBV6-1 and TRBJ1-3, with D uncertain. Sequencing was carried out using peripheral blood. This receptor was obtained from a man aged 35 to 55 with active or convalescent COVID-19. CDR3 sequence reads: CASRGTGNTIYF. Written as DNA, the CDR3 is TGTGCCAGCCGCGGAACTGGAAACACCATATATTTT.